These 14 T cell receptor beta chains originate from one sample sequenced in a study of CD8 T cell repertoires and HIV-1 epitope variants. Using immunoSEQ multiplex PCR, the repertoire was profiled, and TCRdb retains in-frame clones only, with some absent. Of under 5,500 clones listed, approximately 61% were seen once; the top ten hold roughly 43%. The antigens for these receptors are not known. The sequencing sample was made of cultured CD8+ T cells derived from PBMCs. Receptor source: a male donor with HIV.

The chain joins TRBV7-2 to TRBJ2-7; 8 bases are shared with TRBD1. CDR3 size: 14 residues. With V trimmed by 5 bases and J by 1 base, 4 bases remained unmatched. Germline values: CDR1 SGHTA, CDR2 FQGNSA. The DNA for the CDR3 is TGTGCCAGCAGCACCGGGGACAGGTCCTACGAGCAGTACTTC. This codes for CASSTGDRSYEQYF. The full variable domain, completed using reference TRBV7-2 and TRBJ2-7, is GAGVSQSPSNKVTEKGKDVELRCDPISGHTALYWYRQSLGQGLEFLIYFQGNSAPDKSGLPSDRFSAERTGGSVSTLTIQRTQQEDSAVYLCASSTGDRSYEQYFGPGTRLTVT.

The chain carries TRBV19 and TRBJ2-2; TRBD1 or TRBD2 may be the D gene (6 bases each). V was trimmed by 5 bases and J by 6 bases, leaving 10 bases between them. In germline, CDR1 is LNHDA, CDR2 SQIVND (reference sequence). CDR3 size: 13 residues. The CDR3 nucleotides read TGTGCCAGTAGTGGGGGGCGCCCCGGGGAGCTGTTTTTT. It specifies CASSGGRPGELFF.

CDR3: CASSLRPPGQGDGYTF. CDR3 coding DNA: TGTGCCAGCAGTCTCCGACCACCGGGACAGGGGGATGGCTACACCTTC. The chain couples TRBV7-6 to TRBJ1-2; TRBD1 aligns across 11 bases. This CDR3 contains 16 residues. The junction had 12 bases not matched to a gene; V was cut back by 6 bases and J by 6 bases. CDR1 SGHVS and CDR2 FNYEAQ come from the germline V gene.

The chain has TRBV10-2 and TRBJ2-7; 11 bases match TRBD1. V was pared by 2 bases and J by 4 bases, with 1 base of the junction left unmatched. Germline V gives CDR1 WSHSY, CDR2 SAAADI. The CDR3 has 14 amino acids. The chain's CDR3 is CASSEGQGAYEQYF. The CDR3 bases are TGCGCCAGCAGTGAGGGACAGGGGGCTTACGAGCAGTACTTC.

This chain joins TRBV7-9 and TRBJ2-1, with TRBD1 identical over 9 bases. Germline V gene data show CDR1 as SEHNR and CDR2 as FQNEAQ (reference sequence). Trimming cost V 0 bases and J 0 bases; bases outside gene matches: 0. This CDR3 region has 16 residues. CDR3 nucleotide sequence: TGTGCCAGCAGCTTAGCGGGACAGGGCTCCTACAATGAGCAGTTCTTC. As protein: CASSLAGQGSYNEQFF.

This clone was seen a few times. The chain joins TRBV7-9 to TRBJ2-7; D unclear. Trimming removed 3 bases at V and 3 bases at J, with 12 bases between. The V gene's germline CDR1 is SEHNR and CDR2 FQNEAQ (reference sequence). This CDR3 has 14 residues. For the CDR3, the DNA is TGTGCCAGCAGCTTCACGACGGACGGCTACGAGCAGTACTTC. Its protein is CASSFTTDGYEQYF. The whole variable domain, filled in from reference TRBV7-9 and TRBJ2-7, reads DTGVSQNPRHKITKRGQNVTFRCDPISEHNRLYWYRQTLGQGPEFLTYFQNEAQLEKSRLLSDRFSAERPKGSFSTLEIQRTEQGDSAMYLCASSFTTDGYEQYFGPGTRLTVT.

The V and J genes are TRBV9 and TRBJ2-2; D ambiguous. The germline gives CDR1 SGDLS, CDR2 YYNGEE. Deletions cut 7 bases from V and 1 base from J, with 14 bases between. This CDR3 has 15 residues. The chain's CDR3 is CASSEGFWNTGELFF. The CDR3 DNA is TGTGCCAGCTCGGAAGGGTTCTGGAACACCGGGGAGCTGTTTTTT. The complete variable domain, with remaining parts taken from reference TRBV9 and TRBJ2-2, reads DSGVTQTPKHLITATGQRVTLRCSPRSGDLSVYWYQQSLDQGLQFLIQYYNGEERAKGNILERFSAQQFPDLHSELNLSSLELGDSALYFCASSEGFWNTGELFFGEGSRLTVL.

The chain carries TRBV7-6 and TRBJ2-7; D tentatively fits TRBD1 or TRBD2 (5 bases each). The ends were cut back, 5 bases at V and 0 bases at J, with 11 bases in the middle. The CDR3 runs 14 residues. The germline gives CDR1 SGHVS, CDR2 FNYEAQ. CDR3 sequence reads: CASSPGTDSYEQYF. CDR3 sequence (DNA): TGTGCCAGCAGCCCCGGGACGGACTCCTACGAGCAGTACTTC.

This clone was counted a few times. The genes are TRBV9 and TRBJ2-7, with D possibly being TRBD1 (7 bases). The germline V gene encodes CDR1 SGDLS and CDR2 YYNGEE. Trimming left V 2 bases short and J 5 bases short, with 14 bases between. The CDR3 is 14 residues long. CDR3 sequence: CASSVSGGMDEQYF. In DNA, the CDR3 is TGTGCCAGCAGCGTGTCAGGGGGGATGGACGAGCAGTACTTC.

The V call is TRBV6-4, the J call TRBJ1-2; D is unclear. V was clipped by 5 bases and J by 14 bases, with 12 bases between them. Germline V gene data show CDR1 as MRHNA and CDR2 as SNTAGT. The CDR3 is made up of 10 amino acids. For the CDR3, the DNA is TGTGCCAGCAGTTCGCGGTTGACAACCTTC. Its protein is CASSSRLTTF.

The chain recombines TRBV5-1 with TRBJ1-1; D is unclear. The germline CDR1 and CDR2 sequences are SGHRS and YFSETQ. Trimming stripped 0 bases from V and 0 bases from J, with 6 bases between. The CDR3 runs 14 residues. The CDR3 DNA follows: TGCGCCAGCAGCTTGGCCATTGTGAACACTGAAGCTTTCTTT. Translating it yields CASSLAIVNTEAFF.

The chain uses TRBV5-1 and TRBJ1-4, with 9 bases matching TRBD1. This CDR3 comprises 15 residues. Germline V gene data show CDR1 as SGHRS and CDR2 as YFSETQ. After removal of 4 bases from V and 7 bases from J, the junction contained 8 bases not matched to a gene. CDR3 loop: CASSIWTGEGEKLFF. DNA of the CDR3: TGCGCCAGCAGCATATGGACAGGGGAGGGTGAAAAACTGTTTTTT. Using reference TRBV5-1 and TRBJ1-4 for the parts outside the CDR3, the full variable domain is KAGVTQTPRYLIKTRGQQVTLSCSPISGHRSVSWYQQTPGQGLQFLFEYFSETQRNKGNFPGRFSGRQFSNSRSEMNVSTLELGDSALYLCASSIWTGEGEKLFFGSGTQLSVL.

This clone was counted once. The V gene is TRBV4-3, the J gene TRBJ2-5; 7 bases line up with TRBD2. From germline, CDR1 is LGHNA and CDR2 YSLEER. The CDR3 is made up of 15 amino acids. The V gene end was trimmed by 0 bases and the J gene end by 4 bases; junction bases not matched to a gene: 5. CDR3 DNA: TGCGCCAGCAGCCAAGATCTTTCTAGCGGAGAGACCCAGTACTTC. Its protein is CASSQDLSSGETQYF.

This clone was counted only a few times. V usage is TRBV7-2 and J usage is TRBJ2-1; unclear D gene. Between the trimmed V and J ends, which lost 5 bases and 3 bases, there was a span of 8 bases. CDR1 and CDR2 from the germline V gene are SGHTA and FQGNSA. The CDR3 consists of 13 residues. The CDR3 sequence is CASSPAGYNEQFF. CDR3 sequence (DNA): TGTGCCAGCAGCCCAGCAGGCTACAATGAGCAGTTCTTC.